This T cell receptor beta chain originates from a study of control samples from healthy donors and cancer patients. Repertoires were generated with immunoSEQ multiplex PCR, while TCRdb's copy carries only in-frame clones and drops some. The table has 55,000 to 90,000 clones, about 87% seen once. This CDR3 has 13 amino acids. CDR1 and CDR2 from the germline V gene are SGHAT and FQNNGV. V was cut by 5 bases and J by 0 bases, with 7 bases left in between. The sequenced sample consisted of blood. This receptor was taken from a man between 50 and 59 years old in good health. The chain employs TRBV11-2 and TRBJ1-1; weak D call: TRBD1 (5 bases). The CDR3 loop reads CASSLGVNTEAFF. As DNA, the CDR3 is TGTGCCAGCAGCCTAGGGGTGAACACTGAAGCTTTCTTT.